This T cell receptor (beta chain) comes out of a study of siplizumab effects on memory and regulatory T cells. Study-wide results and caveats: For mappable alloreactive CD4+ clones, the mean Treg-derived fraction was 68.8% with siplizumab and under 35% in controls. Alloreactive sequences from unstimulated CD4+ memory cells fell significantly with siplizumab. Naive T cells seemed more diverse than memory cells and seemed major alloresponse contributors.

In germline, CDR1 is MGHRA, CDR2 YSYEKL. The CDR3 is 13 residues long. The ends were cut back, 4 bases at V and 6 bases at J, with 11 bases in the middle. Sequences were generated from unstimulated naive, memory, effector memory and TEMRA subsets in a few donor pairs. A word on this clone: Its target is not known.

TCRdb keeps only in-frame clones here, not all; method: immunoSEQ multiplex PCR. Among roughly 50,000 clones listed, 95% to 97% were seen once. V is TRBV4-1 and J is TRBJ2-3; D is undetermined. Material: naive CD4+ T cells sorted from blood. The TCR sequence derives from a human donor in good health. Here the CDR3 DNA reads TGCGCCAGCAGCCCTCTATCCGTTGATACGCAGTATTTT. This sequence encodes CASSPLSVDTQYF.